The clone carrying this T cell receptor (beta chain) was found many times. Its specificity is not known. Unique molecular identifiers were affixed to single, distinct cDNA molecules. Using its own MiXCR run on the 5' RACE reads, TCRdb lists one record per CDR3 protein. Seen here are about 25,000 distinct CDR3 sequences, 4% to 5.5% observed once, and the top ten hold about an eighth. This sample is part of a study of early T cells in non-severe SARS-CoV-2 infection. General study results and limits: Matches to VDJdb favored anti-spike CD8 responses and missed private and CD4 specificities.

Germline CDR1 MNHEY, CDR2 SVGAGI. The CDR3 covers 13 residues. V was trimmed by 7 bases and J by 9 bases, leaving 18 bases between them. The sequence was obtained from an adult who was a healthcare worker with PCR-confirmed SARS-CoV-2 infection or an uninfected control (not recorded which). Sequencing input: whole blood. The chain uses TRBV6-5 and TRBJ1-1, with D possibly matching TRBD1 (6 bases). The CDR3 DNA follows: TGTGCCAGCACCCCATTGGGGGACAAAAAAGCTTTCTTT. Protein product: CASTPLGDKKAFF.